Below, 19 T cell receptor beta chains from the same sample are listed, as sequenced in a study of blood T cell repertoires in COVID-19. Clones were sequenced by immunoSEQ multiplex PCR, and TCRdb holds only the in-frame ones, with some missing. Seen here are roughly 140,000 clones, 88% observed once, and the top ten hold more than 2%. The specimen was peripheral blood. All receptors come from a woman between 65 and 79 years old with acute or convalescent COVID-19.

The chain uses TRBV12-3 or TRBV12-4 and TRBJ2-5; 7 bases align to TRBD2. The CDR3 is 13 residues long. V lost 6 bases, J lost 7 bases, and 8 bases stayed unmatched. The CDR3 spells CASRLRGTPTQYF. CDR3 coding DNA: TGTGCCAGCAGATTGCGGGGGACCCCGACCCAGTACTTC.

The V gene is TRBV5-8, the J gene TRBJ1-1, with 7 bases lining up with TRBD1. This CDR3 contains 15 residues. Germline V gene lookup returns CDR1 SGHTS and CDR2 YDEGEE. V lost 2 bases to trimming and J lost 8 bases; unmatched junction nucleotides: 12. CDR3: CASSFDKGAPGEAFF. CDR3 coding DNA: TGTGCCAGCAGCTTTGATAAGGGGGCCCCGGGCGAAGCTTTCTTT.

The chain uses TRBV10-3 and TRBJ2-5, with D perhaps TRBD1 or TRBD2 (7 bases each). Deletions cut 6 bases from V and 5 bases from J, with 28 bases between. Germline-derived CDR1 and CDR2 are ENHRY and SYGVKD. The CDR3 consists of 18 residues. CDR3 protein: CAISEGASSSLGGETQYF. For the CDR3, the DNA is TGTGCCATCAGCGAGGGGGCTAGCAGCAGCCTCGGGGGGGAGACCCAGTACTTC.

CDR3 sequence: CSVWTGIYEQYF. CDR3 nucleotides: TGCAGCGTATGGACAGGGATCTACGAGCAGTACTTC. The chain has TRBV29-1 and TRBJ2-7, with TRBD1 identical over 8 bases. After removal of 6 bases from V and 3 bases from J, the junction contained 4 bases not matched to a gene. The CDR3 consists of 12 residues. CDR1 and CDR2 from the germline V gene are SQVTM and ANQGSEA.

This chain uses TRBV14 with TRBJ2-2; D is possibly TRBD2 (5 bases). Germline V gives CDR1 SGHDN, CDR2 FVKESK. V lost 0 bases and J lost 5, with 10 bases in between. The CDR3 covers 15 residues. The CDR3 region is CASSQDLWETGELFF. The CDR3 bases are TGTGCCAGCAGCCAAGATCTTTGGGAGACCGGGGAGCTGTTTTTT.

This clone was recorded only once. This CDR3 is missing its conserved last phenylalanine or tryptophan, likely due to a read error. This chain links TRBV7-2 with TRBJ1-5; D might be TRBD1 (6 bases). CDR3 length equals 15 residues. The germline gives CDR1 SGHTA, CDR2 FQGNSA. V was cut by 0 bases and J by 3 bases, with 9 bases left in between. The CDR3 nucleotides read TGTGCCAGCAGCTTAGCAGGACAGCCCAATCAGCCCCAGCATTTG. It specifies CASSLAGQPNQPQHL.

This chain links TRBV15 with TRBJ2-1; 7 positions agree with TRBD1. The junction had 3 bases not matched to a gene; V was cut back by 4 bases and J by 0 bases. CDR3 size: 15 residues. Per germline, CDR1 LNHNV and CDR2 YYDKDF (reference sequence). The CDR3 DNA follows: TGTGCCACCAGCAAGGACAGGACCTCCTACAATGAGCAGTTCTTC. It encodes CATSKDRTSYNEQFF.

In this sample, this clone turned up a few times. This chain joins TRBV5-6 and TRBJ1-1, with 7 nucleotides matching TRBD1. Germline V CDR1 and CDR2: SGHDT, YYEEEE. Trimming removed 4 bases from V and 6 bases from J; junction bases left unmatched: 12. The CDR3 has 15 residues. CDR3 protein: CASSPLSRDRPEAFF. In nucleotides, the CDR3 is TGTGCCAGCAGCCCACTCTCTAGGGACAGACCTGAAGCTTTCTTT.

The chain carries TRBV5-8 and TRBJ2-7; no firm D call. Germline V lookup: CDR1 SGHTS, CDR2 YDEGEE. The CDR3 extends over 13 amino acids. V was cut by 1 base and J by 2 bases, with 7 bases left in between. This CDR3 is CASSLPVAYEQYV. DNA of the CDR3: TGTGCCAGCAGCTTGCCAGTCGCCTACGAGCAGTACGTC.

The chain employs TRBV6-1 and TRBJ2-2; D not resolved. CDR1 MNHNS and CDR2 SASEGT come from the germline V gene. V lost 2 bases and J 0 bases, leaving 4 bases between the germline ends. The CDR3 runs to 14 residues. In DNA, the CDR3 is TGTGCCAGCAGTGAACTTGCGAACACCGGGGAGCTGTTTTTT. This encodes CASSELANTGELFF.

V and J are TRBV3-1 (or the pseudogene TRBV3-2) and TRBJ1-2, with D unresolved. This CDR3 contains 15 residues. V was pared by 3 bases and J by 4 bases, with 15 bases between. The V gene's germline CDR1 is LGHDT and CDR2 YNNKEL (reference sequence). The CDR3 region is CASSHLAGPTYGYTF. DNA of the CDR3: TGTGCCAGCAGCCACTTGGCGGGTCCCACCTATGGCTACACCTTC.

In its sample, this clone was seen a few times. The CDR3 bases are TGTGCCACCTCTCGACAGGGGGCCTACGAGCAGTACGTC. Translated, it gives CATSRQGAYEQYV. V is TRBV28 and J is TRBJ2-7; 9 bases fit TRBD1. Trimming took 10 bases from V and 2 from J; bases not matched to a gene: 6. Per germline, CDR1 MDHEN and CDR2 SYDVKM. The CDR3 sequence is 13 residues long.

CDR3 amino acids: CATREGYPTYYEQYV. The CDR3 bases are TGTGCCACCAGGGAGGGGTACCCGACCTACTACGAGCAGTACGTC. This sequence joins TRBV15 and TRBJ2-7, with D tentatively TRBD2 (6 bases). Trimming shortened V by 6 bases and J by 3 bases, and 18 bases separated the two germline ends. Germline V gene lookup returns CDR1 LNHNV and CDR2 YYDKDF (reference sequence). The CDR3 is 15 amino acids.

The rearrangement joins TRBV20-1 to TRBJ1-6; tentatively, D is TRBD1 (5 bases). V was pared by 3 bases and J by 10 bases, with 16 bases between. Germline V gene lookup returns CDR1 DFQATT and CDR2 SNEGSKA (reference sequence). The CDR3 sequence is 14 residues long. The CDR3 loop reads CSASPSQGRSPLHF. The CDR3 nucleotides read TGCAGTGCTAGTCCTTCCCAGGGAAGGTCACCCCTCCACTTT.

The J gene is TRBJ2-7, the V gene TRBV6-5; 10 nucleotides align to TRBD1. Germline values: CDR1 MNHEY, CDR2 SVGAGI. With V trimmed by 2 bases and J by 6 bases, 7 bases remained unmatched. The CDR3 is made up of 15 amino acids. CDR3 sequence (DNA): TGTGCCAGCAGTTACGACAGGGGGCGATTCATCGAGCAGTACTTC. As protein: CASSYDRGRFIEQYF.

This rearrangement joins TRBV3-1 (or the pseudogene TRBV3-2) to TRBJ1-5; no definite D call. The CDR3 length is 13 residues. CDR1 and CDR2 (germline): LGHDT, YNNKEL (reference sequence). V gave up 1 base and J gave up 6 bases, with 7 bases separating them. The CDR3 loop is CASSQGSGQPQHF. The CDR3, as DNA: TGTGCCAGCAGCCAAGGCAGTGGTCAGCCCCAGCATTTT.

This chain links TRBV11-2 with TRBJ2-2; 7 positions agree with TRBD1. Looked up from germline, CDR1 is SGHAT and CDR2 is FQNNGV. V was pared by 6 bases and J by 7 bases, with 5 bases of the junction left unmatched. This CDR3 is built from 13 residues. For the CDR3, the DNA is TGTGCCAGCAGATCGACAGGGCTCGGGGAGCTGTTTTTT. Translating it yields CASRSTGLGELFF.

The V and J genes are TRBV4-2 and TRBJ1-1; 7 nucleotides agree with TRBD1. Losses at the gene ends were 1 base for V and 2 bases for J; bases not matched to a gene: 7. The CDR3 length is 16 residues. CDR1 and CDR2 (germline): LGHNA, YNFKEQ. Written as DNA, the CDR3 is TGTGCCAGCAGCCAAGGAGCAGGGACAGTCAACACTGAAGCTTTCTTT. Residues: CASSQGAGTVNTEAFF.

The chain uses TRBV29-1 and TRBJ1-2, with D possibly TRBD1 on 6 matching bases. Trimming removed 8 bases at V and 2 bases at J, with 9 bases between. CDR1 and CDR2 (germline): SQVTM, ANQGSEA. The CDR3 is made up of 11 amino acids. CDR3 residues: CSSDRNYGYTF. The CDR3, as DNA: TGCAGCTCCGACAGGAACTATGGCTACACCTTC.